The present entry profiles one T cell receptor (beta chain) with its context. This sample stems from a study of shared clonotypes between healthy human individuals. The CDR3 extends over 15 amino acids. Germline V CDR1 and CDR2: SSHAT, FNYEAQ (reference sequence). V shed 3 bases and J 0 bases; nucleotides not matched to a gene: 1. Clones were sequenced by immunoSEQ multiplex PCR, and TCRdb holds only the in-frame ones, with some missing. The sample includes a few million clones, about nine tenths of them seen just once. This clonotype originated in a man in his late teens or twenties in good health. Some clones in this sample may be carry-over from other donors' samples. This chain uses TRBV7-7 with TRBJ2-3; 9 bases line up with TRBD1. Material: naive CD4+ T cells from PBMCs. Documented subset: CD45RA+ positively selected. The CDR3 DNA follows: TGTGCCAGCAGCTTGACAGGGGGAAGCACAGATACGCAGTATTTT. Translation: CASSLTGGSTDTQYF.